A selection of T cell receptor beta chains follows, all from one sample in a study of vaccination effects on CD4 cells after COVID-19. Assay used: immunoSEQ multiplex PCR; TCRdb lists only in-frame clones, some missing. The table includes about 66,000 clones, approximately 80% detected once. No antigens are known for them. This material consisted of CD4+ T cells from PBMCs cultured without peptide, taken after COVID-19 vaccination. The receptor source for this set is a human donor who received a COVID-19 vaccine. CDR3s include the opening cysteine and the closing phenylalanine or tryptophan. Fields, in order: V gene, clone size, J gene, D gene, CDR3 protein, CDR3 DNA. A D gene is named only where the DNA matches it firmly. For some rows the clone size is stated as once, few or many, or as a class when expanded; others skip it.

v_gene: TRBV14
abundance: .
j_gene: TRBJ1-6
d_gene: .
CDR3aa: CASSPYGQMNNSPLHF
CDR3nt: TGTGCCAGCAGCCCCTACGGACAGATGAATAATTCACCCCTCCACTTT

v_gene: TRBV19
abundance: .
j_gene: TRBJ1-2
d_gene: TRBD1
CDR3aa: CASTRTGGGYGYTF
CDR3nt: TGTGCCAGTACCCGGACAGGGGGTGGCTATGGCTACACCTTC

v_gene: TRBV18
abundance: .
j_gene: TRBJ2-3
d_gene: .
CDR3aa: CASSPPGPSLDTQYF
CDR3nt: TGTGCCAGCTCACCCCCGGGACCAAGCTTGGATACGCAGTATTTT

v_gene: TRBV18
abundance: few
j_gene: TRBJ1-1
d_gene: .
CDR3aa: CASSATRKGNMNTEAFF
CDR3nt: TGTGCCAGCTCCGCAACCCGAAAGGGGAACATGAACACTGAAGCTTTCTTT

v_gene: TRBV12-3/TRBV12-4
abundance: .
j_gene: TRBJ1-1
d_gene: .
CDR3aa: CASSFRAGTEAFF
CDR3nt: TGTGCCAGCAGTTTTCGGGCGGGAACTGAAGCTTTCTTT

v_gene: TRBV6-1
abundance: .
j_gene: TRBJ1-5
d_gene: .
CDR3aa: CASSGRTGTRSNQPQHF
CDR3nt: TGTGCCAGCAGTGGGCGGACCGGGACACGTAGCAATCAGCCCCAGCATTTT

v_gene: TRBV5-1
abundance: .
j_gene: TRBJ2-3
d_gene: .
CDR3aa: CASMPGGSVADTQYF
CDR3nt: TGCGCCAGTATGCCAGGGGGGTCTGTTGCAGATACGCAGTATTTT

v_gene: TRBV5-1
abundance: .
j_gene: TRBJ2-1
d_gene: .
CDR3aa: CASSLDTFRGNEQFF
CDR3nt: TGCGCCAGCAGCTTAGATACTTTCAGGGGCAATGAGCAGTTCTTC

v_gene: TRBV9
abundance: .
j_gene: TRBJ2-5
d_gene: TRBD2
CDR3aa: CASSPFGGGYLETQYF
CDR3nt: TGTGCCAGCAGCCCCTTCGGCGGGGGATACCTAGAGACCCAGTACTTC

v_gene: TRBV5-1
abundance: .
j_gene: TRBJ1-6
d_gene: .
CDR3aa: CASSLSGGSYNSPLHF
CDR3nt: TGCGCCAGCAGCTTGTCGGGGGGATCCTATAATTCACCCCTCCACTTT

v_gene: TRBV7-2
abundance: .
j_gene: TRBJ1-2
d_gene: .
CDR3aa: CASSLARGNYGYTF
CDR3nt: TGTGCCAGCAGCTTAGCGCGCGGTAACTATGGCTACACCTTC

v_gene: TRBV9
abundance: .
j_gene: TRBJ2-2
d_gene: .
CDR3aa: CASSAFRSAGELFF
CDR3nt: TGTGCCAGCAGCGCCTTCAGGTCCGCCGGGGAGCTGTTTTTT

v_gene: TRBV30
abundance: .
j_gene: TRBJ2-1
d_gene: .
CDR3aa: CAWSPDRTPWDNEQFF
CDR3nt: TGTGCCTGGAGCCCCGACAGGACCCCCTGGGACAATGAGCAGTTCTTC

v_gene: TRBV3-1/TRBV3-2
abundance: few
j_gene: TRBJ1-3
d_gene: .
CDR3aa: CASSQASGGNTIYF
CDR3nt: TGTGCCAGCAGCCAAGCATCGGGTGGAAACACCATATATTTT

v_gene: TRBV27
abundance: .
j_gene: TRBJ2-5
d_gene: .
CDR3aa: CASSSGWGAETQYF
CDR3nt: TGTGCCAGCAGTTCCGGGTGGGGGGCAGAGACCCAGTACTTC

v_gene: TRBV28
abundance: .
j_gene: TRBJ2-2
d_gene: .
CDR3aa: CASSFTGTGELFF
CDR3nt: TGTGCCAGCAGTTTTACAGGGACCGGGGAGCTGTTTTTT

v_gene: TRBV7-2
abundance: .
j_gene: TRBJ2-5
d_gene: TRBD2
CDR3aa: CASSLRAGASETQYF
CDR3nt: TGTGCCAGCAGCTTAAGAGCGGGGGCATCGGAGACCCAGTACTTC

v_gene: TRBV5-1
abundance: .
j_gene: TRBJ1-2
d_gene: .
CDR3aa: CASSWEERSYGYTF
CDR3nt: TGCGCCAGCAGCTGGGAGGAAAGGAGCTATGGCTACACCTTC

v_gene: TRBV7-9
abundance: .
j_gene: TRBJ1-1
d_gene: .
CDR3aa: CASSLVGNTEAFF
CDR3nt: TGTGCCAGCAGCTTAGTTGGGAACACTGAAGCTTTCTTT

v_gene: TRBV5-4
abundance: few
j_gene: TRBJ1-1
d_gene: .
CDR3aa: CASSLKGNTEAFF
CDR3nt: TGTGCCAGCAGCTTGAAAGGGAACACTGAAGCTTTCTTT

v_gene: TRBV28
abundance: .
j_gene: TRBJ1-2
d_gene: TRBD1
CDR3aa: CASSGDRGDYGYTF
CDR3nt: TGTGCCAGCAGTGGGGACAGGGGGGACTATGGCTACACCTTC

v_gene: TRBV7-2
abundance: .
j_gene: TRBJ1-5
d_gene: .
CDR3aa: CASSLQGRQPQHF
CDR3nt: TGTGCCAGCAGCTTACAGGGGCGTCAGCCCCAGCATTTT

v_gene: TRBV4-3
abundance: .
j_gene: TRBJ2-1
d_gene: .
CDR3aa: CASSHITRDMGNEQFF
CDR3nt: TGCGCCAGCAGCCACATTACCCGGGACATGGGGAATGAGCAGTTCTTC

v_gene: TRBV6-2/TRBV6-3
abundance: .
j_gene: TRBJ1-2
d_gene: .
CDR3aa: CASSYKSEYGYTF
CDR3nt: TGTGCCAGCAGTTATAAAAGTGAATATGGCTACACCTTC

v_gene: TRBV2
abundance: .
j_gene: TRBJ2-5
d_gene: .
CDR3aa: CAGNTGLGETQYF
CDR3nt: TGTGCCGGCAACACGGGCCTCGGGGAGACCCAGTACTTC

v_gene: TRBV27
abundance: .
j_gene: TRBJ2-6
d_gene: TRBD1
CDR3aa: CASSFGTGGNGANVLTF
CDR3nt: TGTGCCAGCAGTTTCGGGACAGGGGGAAACGGGGCCAACGTCCTGACTTTC

v_gene: TRBV12-3/TRBV12-4
abundance: .
j_gene: TRBJ1-1
d_gene: .
CDR3aa: CASSQGGNTEAFF
CDR3nt: TGTGCCAGCAGTCAAGGGGGGAACACTGAAGCTTTCTTT

v_gene: TRBV20-1
abundance: .
j_gene: TRBJ1-2
d_gene: .
CDR3aa: CSASNGQTYGYTF
CDR3nt: TGCAGTGCTAGTAATGGGCAGACGTATGGCTACACCTTC

v_gene: TRBV2
abundance: few
j_gene: TRBJ1-1
d_gene: .
CDR3aa: CASGFIRDEAFF
CDR3nt: TGTGCCAGCGGCTTTATCAGGGATGAAGCTTTCTTT

v_gene: TRBV7-3
abundance: .
j_gene: TRBJ1-1
d_gene: .
CDR3aa: CASSLRMNTEAFF
CDR3nt: TGTGCCAGCAGCTTAAGGATGAACACTGAAGCTTTCTTT

v_gene: TRBV6-5
abundance: .
j_gene: TRBJ2-1
d_gene: .
CDR3aa: CASSPSGRRNEQFF
CDR3nt: TGTGCCAGCAGTCCCTCGGGACGCCGCAATGAGCAGTTCTTC

v_gene: TRBV7-8
abundance: .
j_gene: TRBJ1-5
d_gene: TRBD1
CDR3aa: CASSLTGGRNQPQHF
CDR3nt: TGTGCCAGCAGCTTAACAGGGGGTAGGAATCAGCCCCAGCATTTT

v_gene: TRBV6-4
abundance: .
j_gene: TRBJ1-4
d_gene: .
CDR3aa: CARDKENEKLFF
CDR3nt: TGTGCCAGAGACAAAGAGAATGAAAAACTGTTTTTT

v_gene: TRBV15
abundance: .
j_gene: TRBJ1-5
d_gene: .
CDR3aa: CATSRVAEGQPQHF
CDR3nt: TGTGCCACCAGCAGAGTCGCCGAAGGTCAGCCCCAGCATTTT

v_gene: TRBV14
abundance: .
j_gene: TRBJ1-1
d_gene: .
CDR3aa: CASSPPWAVRTEAFF
CDR3nt: TGTGCCAGCAGCCCGCCGTGGGCTGTGCGCACTGAAGCTTTCTTT

v_gene: TRBV5-1
abundance: .
j_gene: TRBJ2-2
d_gene: .
CDR3aa: CASSLVFSGGTGELFF
CDR3nt: TGCGCCAGCAGCTTGGTGTTTAGTGGAGGCACCGGGGAGCTGTTTTTT

v_gene: TRBV6-6
abundance: few
j_gene: TRBJ2-6
d_gene: .
CDR3aa: CASSPRQAFSLGANVLTF
CDR3nt: TGTGCCAGCAGTCCCCGACAGGCCTTCTCTCTCGGGGCCAACGTCCTGACTTTC

v_gene: TRBV27
abundance: .
j_gene: TRBJ2-5
d_gene: .
CDR3aa: CASSSPDGSGTQYF
CDR3nt: TGTGCCAGCAGCTCGCCCGACGGGTCAGGGACCCAGTACTTC

v_gene: TRBV7-2
abundance: .
j_gene: TRBJ1-5
d_gene: .
CDR3aa: CASSPQNGFSNQPQHF
CDR3nt: TGTGCCAGCAGCCCCCAAAACGGATTTAGCAATCAGCCCCAGCATTTT

v_gene: TRBV10-1
abundance: .
j_gene: TRBJ1-3
d_gene: .
CDR3aa: CASSSGTDTGNTIYF
CDR3nt: TGCGCCAGCAGTTCCGGGACCGATACTGGAAACACCATATATTTT

v_gene: TRBV6-4
abundance: .
j_gene: TRBJ2-3
d_gene: .
CDR3aa: CASSEGGTDTQYF
CDR3nt: TGTGCCAGCAGTGAAGGGGGGACAGATACGCAGTATTTT

v_gene: TRBV18
abundance: .
j_gene: TRBJ1-5
d_gene: TRBD1
CDR3aa: CASSLSTGLGNQPQHF
CDR3nt: TGTGCCAGCTCACTATCGACAGGGCTCGGCAATCAGCCCCAGCATTTT

v_gene: TRBV7-9
abundance: few
j_gene: TRBJ1-2
d_gene: .
CDR3aa: CASSFGIGYTF
CDR3nt: TGTGCCAGCAGCTTTGGGATCGGCTACACCTTC

v_gene: TRBV11-3
abundance: .
j_gene: TRBJ1-3
d_gene: .
CDR3aa: CASSLDPGNTIYF
CDR3nt: TGTGCCAGCAGCTTAGATCCTGGAAACACCATATATTTT

v_gene: TRBV30
abundance: many
j_gene: TRBJ2-2
d_gene: TRBD1
CDR3aa: CAWTAGQGNTGELFF
CDR3nt: TGTGCCTGGACAGCGGGACAGGGGAACACCGGGGAGCTGTTTTTT

v_gene: TRBV6-5
abundance: .
j_gene: TRBJ1-2
d_gene: .
CDR3aa: CASSTLATGDYGYTF
CDR3nt: TGTGCCAGCAGTACCCTCGCGACAGGCGACTATGGCTACACCTTC